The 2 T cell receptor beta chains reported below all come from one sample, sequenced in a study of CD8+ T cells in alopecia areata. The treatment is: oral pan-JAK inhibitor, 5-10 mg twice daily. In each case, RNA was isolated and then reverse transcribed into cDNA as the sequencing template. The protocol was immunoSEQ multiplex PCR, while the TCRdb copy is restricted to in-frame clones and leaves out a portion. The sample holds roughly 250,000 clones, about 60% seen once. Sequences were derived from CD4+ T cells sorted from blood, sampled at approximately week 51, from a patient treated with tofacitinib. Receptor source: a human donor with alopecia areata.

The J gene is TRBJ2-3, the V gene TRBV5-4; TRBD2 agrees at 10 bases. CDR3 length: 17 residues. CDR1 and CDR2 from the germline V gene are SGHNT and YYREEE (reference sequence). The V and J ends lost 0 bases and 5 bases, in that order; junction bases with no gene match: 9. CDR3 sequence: CASSLVRLAGERDTQYF. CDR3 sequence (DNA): TGTGCCAGCAGCTTGGTTCGCCTAGCGGGGGAAAGAGATACGCAGTATTTT.

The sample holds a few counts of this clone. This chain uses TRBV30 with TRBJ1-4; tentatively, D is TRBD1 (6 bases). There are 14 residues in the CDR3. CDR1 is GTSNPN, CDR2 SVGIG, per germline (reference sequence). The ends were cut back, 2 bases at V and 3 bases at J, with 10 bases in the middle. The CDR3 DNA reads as TGTGCCTGGAGTCAGGGGATGGCTAATGAAAAACTGTTTTTT. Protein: CAWSQGMANEKLFF.